The 10 T cell receptor beta chains below all came from one sample that was sequenced in a study of cytomegalovirus exposure and HLA in healthy donors. Primers: 60 Vbeta forward and 13 Jbeta reverse. The repertoire was sequenced with immunoSEQ multiplex PCR; TCRdb's copy has only in-frame clones and lacks some. The listing contains roughly 200,000 clones. What was sequenced was PBMCs. The origin of the receptors is a girl aged 2 to 10 in good health and CMV-seropositive.

This chain uses TRBV28 with TRBJ2-1, with 7 nucleotides matching TRBD1. This CDR3 spans 15 amino acids. Looked up from germline, CDR1 is MDHEN and CDR2 is SYDVKM. The V gene end was trimmed by 1 base and the J gene end by 7 bases; junction bases not matched to a gene: 7. For the CDR3, the DNA is TGTGCCAGCAGTTTATACAGGGGAATTGGGAATGAGCAGTTCTTC. It translates to CASSLYRGIGNEQFF.

The chain uses TRBV29-1 and TRBJ2-7, with D possibly being TRBD1 (6 bases). The CDR3 has 12 residues. From germline, CDR1 is SQVTM and CDR2 ANQGSEA. Trimming stripped 3 bases from V and 3 bases from J, with 9 bases between. The CDR3 loop reads CSVDTRGYEQYF. For the CDR3, the DNA is TGCAGCGTTGATACCAGGGGCTACGAGCAGTACTTC.

The gene calls are TRBV27 and TRBJ1-1; 9 bases align to TRBD1. This CDR3 comprises 16 residues. Trimming took 3 bases from V and 0 from J; bases not matched to a gene: 5. In germline, CDR1 is MNHEY, CDR2 SMNVEV (reference sequence). CDR3 DNA: TGTGCCAGCAGTTTTTTTACAGGGGGCATGAACACTGAAGCTTTCTTT. Protein sequence: CASSFFTGGMNTEAFF.

The chain recombines TRBV25-1 with TRBJ2-3, with 10 bases identical to TRBD1. The CDR3 totals 13 residues. CDR1 and CDR2 (germline): MGHDK, SYGVNS. The J segment lost 6 bases and the V segment lost 7 bases, leaving 4 bases of the junction unmatched. The DNA for the CDR3 is TGTGCCAGCACGGACAGGGGGGACGATACGCAGTATTTT. It codes for CASTDRGDDTQYF.

The V and J genes are TRBV5-1 and TRBJ2-3, with a tentative D call TRBD2 (6 bases). V was trimmed by 4 bases and J by 1 base, leaving 13 bases between them. CDR3 size: 15 residues. Per germline, CDR1 SGHRS and CDR2 YFSETQ. The CDR3: CASSTRGLGTDTQYF. The CDR3 DNA reads TGCGCCAGCAGCACACGGGGGTTGGGCACAGATACGCAGTATTTT. Full variable domain (missing parts from reference TRBV5-1 and TRBJ2-3): KAGVTQTPRYLIKTRGQQVTLSCSPISGHRSVSWYQQTPGQGLQFLFEYFSETQRNKGNFPGRFSGRQFSNSRSEMNVSTLELGDSALYLCASSTRGLGTDTQYFGPGTRLTVL.

The chain joins TRBV28 to TRBJ2-7; 7 positions agree with TRBD2. V lost 6 bases to trimming and J lost 3 bases; unmatched junction nucleotides: 5. This CDR3 has 13 amino acids. CDR1 is MDHEN, CDR2 SYDVKM, per germline. The CDR3 loop reads CASRSGTIYEQYF. The CDR3 DNA follows: TGTGCCAGCAGGTCCGGGACTATCTACGAGCAGTACTTC.

The chain carries TRBV5-1 and TRBJ2-4; tentatively, D is TRBD2 (5 bases). The ends were cut back, 1 base at V and 9 bases at J, with 17 bases in the middle. CDR1 and CDR2 from the germline V gene are SGHRS and YFSETQ. The CDR3 runs to 15 residues. The CDR3: CASSLFLWARGIQYF. CDR3 nucleotides: TGCGCCAGCAGCTTGTTTCTGTGGGCCCGGGGCATTCAGTACTTC.

V gene TRBV7-9 combines with J gene TRBJ2-2; TRBD1 is a possible D gene (6 bases). Germline CDR1 SEHNR, CDR2 FQNEAQ (reference sequence). This CDR3 comprises 15 residues. Between the trimmed V and J ends, which lost 5 bases and 3 bases, there was a span of 13 bases. CDR3 loop: CASSPRGSDTGELFF. The CDR3 bases are TGTGCCAGCAGCCCGAGGGGGTCCGACACCGGGGAGCTGTTTTTT.

This chain joins TRBV4-1 and TRBJ2-3, with 10 bases aligning to TRBD2. CDR3 size: 18 residues. CDR1 and CDR2 from the germline V gene are MGHRA and YSYEKL. V gave up 1 base and J gave up 0 bases; unmatched junction bases: 7. The CDR3 region has the DNA TGCGCCAGCAGCCAAGCCGGGGGACTAGCGACTAGCACAGATACGCAGTATTTT. Residues: CASSQAGGLATSTDTQYF.

The chain employs TRBV5-4 and TRBJ1-5; D may be TRBD1 (6 bases). Looked up from germline, CDR1 is SGHNT and CDR2 is YYREEE (reference sequence). The ends were cut back, 4 bases at V and 6 bases at J, with 17 bases in the middle. This CDR3 has 15 amino acids. CDR3 region: CASSLGGGGSQPQHF. Written as DNA, the CDR3 is TGTGCCAGCAGCCTGGGAGGGGGGGGTAGTCAGCCCCAGCATTTT.